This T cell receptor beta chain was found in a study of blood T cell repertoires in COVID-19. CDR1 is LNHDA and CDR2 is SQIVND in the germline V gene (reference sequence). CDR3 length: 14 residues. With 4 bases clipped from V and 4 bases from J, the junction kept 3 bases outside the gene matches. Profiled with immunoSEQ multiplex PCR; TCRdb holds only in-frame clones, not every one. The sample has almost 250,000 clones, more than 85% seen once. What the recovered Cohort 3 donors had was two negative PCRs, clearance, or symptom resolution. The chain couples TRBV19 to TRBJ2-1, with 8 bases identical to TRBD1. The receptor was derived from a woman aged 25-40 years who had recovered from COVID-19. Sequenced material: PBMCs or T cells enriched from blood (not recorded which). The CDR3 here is CASSNRDRYNEQFF. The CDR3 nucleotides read TGTGCCAGTAGTAACCGGGACAGGTACAATGAGCAGTTCTTC.